This TCR beta chain was identified in a study of blood T cell repertoires in COVID-19. Across the whole study: COVID-19 samples, acute and convalescent, were from the United States, Italy and Spain.

Repertoires were generated with immunoSEQ multiplex PCR, while TCRdb's copy carries only in-frame clones and drops some. The table lists 85,000 to 120,000 clones, 70% to 90% of them singletons, with roughly 2% in the top ten. CDR1 and CDR2 from the germline V gene are SQVTM and ANQGSEA. The CDR3 has 13 amino acids. The clonotype was recovered from a man in his fifties with active COVID-19. Sequenced: peripheral blood. The chain combines TRBV29-1 with TRBJ1-1, with D hard to call. The CDR3 DNA sequence: TGCAGAGCCTCCAGTCGGGGGAACACTGAAGCTTTCTTT. Protein product: CRASSRGNTEAFF.